These 8 T cell receptor beta chains were sequenced from one sample in a study of blood T cell repertoires in COVID-19 (dated by TCRdb to 2019 to 2021). Libraries were prepared through the immunoSEQ multiplex PCR assay. Held by TCRdb, this immuneACCESS table contains in-frame sequences only and omits some clones. Under half of the omission traces to an unresolved V gene where checked; the cause of the rest is unknown. The sample has about 89,000 clones on record, 80% of them singletons. About a fifth of the sample is in the top ten clones. Sequenced: peripheral blood. The receptor source for this set is a woman of 80 years or more with acute or convalescent COVID-19.

The chain combines TRBV4-2 with TRBJ2-1; the match to TRBD2 covers 8 bases. The CDR3 has 17 residues. Germline loops: CDR1 LGHNA, CDR2 YNFKEQ. With V trimmed by 0 bases and J by 0 bases, 4 bases remained unmatched. Written as DNA, the CDR3 is TGTGCCAGCAGCCAAGAAACTAGCGGTAGCTCCTACAATGAGCAGTTCTTC. Protein sequence: CASSQETSGSSYNEQFF.

This clone has a handful of counts. This rearrangement joins TRBV7-8 to TRBJ1-2; no definite D call. From germline, CDR1 is SGHVS and CDR2 FQNEAQ. Trimming shortened V by 4 bases and J by 4 bases, and 19 bases separated the two germline ends. The CDR3 consists of 16 residues. The CDR3, as DNA: TGTGCCAGCAGCTCCAAGGTTTCTGGAGGGAGCTATGGCTACACCTTC. It specifies CASSSKVSGGSYGYTF.

This clone was seen repeatedly, ten times or more. The chain is built from TRBV5-5 and TRBJ2-7; tentatively, D is TRBD2 (5 bases). Germline values: CDR1 SGHKS, CDR2 YYEKEE (reference sequence). There are 13 residues in the CDR3. Trimming removed 2 bases from V and 6 bases from J, with 12 bases in between. The CDR3 bases are TGTGCCAGCAGCTTAGCGGCTTCTGGCGAGCAGTACTTC. This gives the protein CASSLAASGEQYF.

The chain is built from TRBV5-1 and TRBJ2-5; 13 bases agree with TRBD2. The length of the CDR3 is 16 residues. Trimming took 2 bases from V and 5 from J; bases not matched to a gene: 6. Germline values: CDR1 SGHRS, CDR2 YFSETQ. DNA for the CDR3: TGCGCCAGCAGCTTTTTGGGACTAGCGGGACTGGAGACCCAGTACTTC. This gives the protein CASSFLGLAGLETQYF.

The genes are TRBV5-4 and TRBJ1-6; D unclear. Deletions cut 3 bases from V and 2 bases from J, with 9 bases between. Germline CDR1 reads SGHNT; CDR2 reads YYREEE (reference sequence). The CDR3 is 15 residues long. The CDR3 DNA reads TGTGCCAGCAGCTACCGGGAGCCCTATAATTCACCCCTCCACTTT. Its translation is CASSYREPYNSPLHF.

The chain couples TRBV29-1 to TRBJ1-2; 9 nucleotides align to TRBD1. V lost 4 bases, J lost 8 bases, and 8 bases stayed unmatched. Germline assignment: CDR1 SQVTM and CDR2 ANQGSEA. The CDR3 spans 13 residues. This CDR3 reads CSVGQTGGDGYTF. The CDR3 DNA sequence: TGCAGCGTTGGTCAAACAGGGGGCGACGGCTACACCTTC.

The chain links TRBV28 to TRBJ2-7, with 9 bases lining up with TRBD2. Trimming at V came to 0 bases and at J to 3 bases, leaving 6 bases not matched to a gene. The length of the CDR3 is 16 residues. Germline CDR1 and CDR2: MDHEN and SYDVKM. CDR3 in amino acids: CASSLWGSGSYYEQYF. CDR3 in DNA: TGTGCCAGCAGTTTATGGGGTAGCGGGAGCTACTACGAGCAGTACTTC.

The chain links TRBV5-1 to TRBJ1-3; no clear D gene. The germline CDR1 and CDR2 sequences are SGHRS and YFSETQ. This CDR3 contains 16 residues. Trimming took 5 bases from V and 2 from J, leaving 17 bases between them. CDR3 coding DNA: TGCGCCAGCAGTCAATATTTGTTACAGACTGGAAACACCATATATTTT. Amino acids: CASSQYLLQTGNTIYF.